A single sample gave rise to the 6 T cell receptor beta chains below, sequenced in a study of blood T cell repertoires in COVID-19. Repertoires were generated with immunoSEQ multiplex PCR, while TCRdb's copy carries only in-frame clones and drops some. Of some 180,000 clones listed, over 70% are singletons. Input material: peripheral blood. The source of these receptors is a woman aged 40 to 50 with COVID-19, enrolled during active disease.

This chain links TRBV4-2 with TRBJ1-2; 7 bases match TRBD1. CDR3 length equals 17 residues. Losses at the gene ends were 0 bases for V and 1 base for J; bases not matched to a gene: 8. Germline lookup yields CDR1 LGHNA and CDR2 YNFKEQ. The CDR3 is CASSQEGPGGLNYGYTF. The CDR3 DNA is TGTGCCAGCAGCCAAGAAGGGCCAGGGGGACTTAACTATGGCTACACCTTC.

This sequence joins TRBV11-2 and TRBJ1-2, with 8 nucleotides matching TRBD1. The CDR3 runs 15 residues. Looked up from germline, CDR1 is SGHAT and CDR2 is FQNNGV. Trimming at V came to 1 base and at J to 2 bases, leaving 3 bases not matched to a gene. CDR3 in amino acids: CASSLGTGKNYGYTF. CDR3 coding DNA: TGTGCCAGCAGCTTAGGGACAGGGAAGAACTATGGCTACACCTTC.

This chain connects TRBV6-8 to TRBJ2-7; TRBD1 is a possible D gene (5 bases). The germline CDR1 and CDR2 sequences are MNHGY and SAAAGT. The CDR3 contains 16 residues. Trimming shortened V by 5 bases and J by 6 bases, and 23 bases separated the two germline ends. The CDR3 DNA sequence: TGTGCCAGCAGTAAGTTGGCAGGGAACGTACGTGGCGAGCAGTACTTC. As protein: CASSKLAGNVRGEQYF.

J is TRBJ1-2 and V is TRBV12-3 or TRBV12-4; D is unresolved. V lost 4 bases and J 5 bases, leaving 8 bases between the germline ends. CDR3 length: 12 amino acids. The CDR3 protein is CASSSGRYGYTF. The DNA for the CDR3 is TGTGCCAGCAGTTCCGGTCGATATGGCTACACCTTC.

V usage is TRBV4-1 and J usage is TRBJ1-3, with D unclear. The CDR3 contains 14 residues. The V end was cut by 0 bases, the J end by 1 base, with 4 bases between. Germline V gives CDR1 MGHRA, CDR2 YSYEKL. The CDR3 DNA reads as TGCGCCAGCAGCCAAGAGACTTCTGGAAACACCATATATTTT. Protein product: CASSQETSGNTIYF.

The chain employs TRBV28 and TRBJ1-1; 8 nucleotides align to TRBD1. The CDR3 consists of 14 residues. The J segment lost 7 bases and the V segment lost 2 bases, leaving 6 bases of the junction unmatched. Germline lookup yields CDR1 MDHEN and CDR2 SYDVKM. The CDR3 loop reads CASSLRTGRFEAFF. In DNA form, the CDR3 reads TGTGCCAGCAGTTTAAGGACAGGGCGGTTTGAAGCTTTCTTT.